This TCR beta chain was retrieved from a study of beta chain features in type 1 diabetes (dated 2018 in TCRdb). At the level of the whole study: Patients and healthy donors did not differ in mean age, gender distribution, total cell number or subset yield. A total of about 110,000,000 sorted cells were examined across all samples, and a strong correlation was observed between cell number per subset and RNA yield. Naive and central memory subsets were obtained from all 30 or so donors, but regulatory and stem cell-like memory subsets were isolated from only 8 patients and about eight healthy donors. The study compared TCRB repertoires of sorted circulating CD4+ T cell subsets between recently diagnosed type 1 diabetes patients and matched healthy donors.

Each donor gave one peripheral blood draw, approximately 100 mL on average, collected into heparinised tubes. A BD FACSAria II was used to sort naive, central memory, regulatory and stem cell-like memory CD4+ T cells with a panel that included CD45RO, CCR7, CD25, CD127, CD95 and CD27. Purity was above 95% for every sorted population. Right away, PBMCs were isolated by Lymphoprep density gradient centrifugation and were stained directly, with no culture step. To minimize batch effects, samples were stained and sorted in pairs, one healthy donor with one patient per experiment. As regards this clone: No cognate antigen has been identified for it. The input lacks base qualities; no much larger clone sits a single base away.

Study-wide findings and limitations: Patients with type 1 diabetes made fewer insertions and deleted more nucleotides at VDJ recombination sites, implying thymic rearrangement abnormalities. The naive, central memory and regulatory TCRB repertoires appeared to resemble one another more closely among patients than among healthy donors. Only small numbers of individuals were included in the HLA sub-analyses, which left unresolved whether HLA type had any influence on TCRB rearrangement. PCR may preferentially amplify shorter templates, but because patient and control samples were amplified and corrected together, any resulting skew would affect both groups equally. In all four CD4+ subsets, TCRB CDR3 length was moderately but significantly shorter in type 1 diabetes patients. Because cDNA was sequenced instead of genomic DNA, highly expressing activated cells could be over-represented, though the groups showed no difference in activation or CD3 levels.

The entire isolated RNA was reverse transcribed using the High Capacity cDNA Reverse Transcription Kit, and thus expressed TCRB transcripts were sequenced. Deep immunoSEQ sequencing was performed on naive, central memory and regulatory T cell samples, with an average of roughly 4 million total reads per sample. After sorted cells were lysed in RLT buffer, RNA was extracted with DNase-treated RNeasy Micro or Mini kits, with the choice depending on cell number. Each cell subset was processed separately to prevent cross-contamination, with patient and healthy donor samples processed together. TCRB sequences were amplified from cDNA with the immunoSEQ multiplex PCR, producing 87-bp fragments spanning the CDR3 region. The amplicons were sequenced using the Illumina HiSeq platform. The authors processed their data as follows. PCR bias was computationally corrected using synthetic template baselines, reads within Hamming distance 2 were collapsed, and singletons that could not be merged were discarded. By aligning reads against IMGT, V, D and J genes, CDR3 length, and insertions or deletions at six rearrangement sites were assigned. Within each subset, clonotype counts were normalized to sorted cell number, and only after that were true diversity and Gini coefficients computed with the tcR R package. The overlap coefficient, calculated on TCRB nucleotide sequences, was used to measure repertoire sharing. TCRdb's version of the immuneACCESS table is confined to in-frame rearrangements and falls short of the full clone set. An unresolved V gene accounts for under half of the shortfall where checked; the remainder is of unknown origin. Clone size and V and J calls were adopted from that table, with D and trimming inferred from the DNA. This sample gives under 400,000 clones in total; about 14% of them show up just once. Of the sample, more than 6.5% is held by the ten largest clones.

Sequencing was done on a sample of central memory CD4+ T cells from blood. The source of this sequence is a man aged 25 to 45 in good health.

CDR3 loop: CASSSGVGNQPQHF. The nucleotide sequence reads TGTGCCAGCAGCAGCGGAGTCGGGAATCAGCCCCAGCATTTT. The chain is assembled from TRBV11-3 and TRBJ1-5, with the D segment identity uncertain. The germline V gene encodes CDR1 SGHNT and CDR2 YENEEA. The cysteine opens and the phenylalanine closes a CDR3 of 14 amino acids. CDR3 DNA is the only sequence kept; it has 42 bases, read in frame from the first base. V was cut back by 5 bases and J by 4 bases, leaving a gap of 12 bases between them.